The present T cell receptor (beta chain) was sequenced within a study of cytomegalovirus exposure and HLA in healthy donors. This clone was seen once. The antigen is not known. Whole-study findings and limits: Most CMV-associated TCR beta chains were later found to appear HLA-restricted. An apparent linkage of common viral pathogens to several of the most significant clusters emerged in a later analysis.

Trimming at V came to 5 bases and at J to 7 bases, leaving 10 bases not matched to a gene. The germline gives CDR1 MDHEN, CDR2 SYDVKM. The CDR3 length is 15 residues. This PCR relied on a set of 60 Vbeta primers and 13 Jbeta primers. The protocol was immunoSEQ multiplex PCR, while the TCRdb copy is restricted to in-frame clones and leaves out a portion. Among around 190,000 clones listed, 65% to 85% were seen once. Sequenced material: PBMCs. The source of this sequence is a female donor in good health and CMV-seronegative. The chain uses TRBV28 and TRBJ2-3; 9 nucleotides agree with TRBD2. The chain's CDR3 is CASSHDRLAVHTQYF. As DNA, the CDR3 is TGTGCCAGCAGTCACGACCGACTAGCGGTCCATACGCAGTATTTT.